A single sample gave rise to the 7 T cell receptor beta chains below, sequenced in a study of Tregs in tolerant kidney transplant recipients. Some clones are missing from TCRdb's copy, which holds only in-frame ones; the method was immunoSEQ multiplex PCR. The sample lists approximately 17,000 clones, approximately 60% seen once, with under 4% in the top ten. Antigens of these TCRs are unknown. The material sequenced was Tregs from blood cultured with allogeneic cells. These receptor sequences come from a human donor in good health.

This chain links TRBV4-3 with TRBJ1-1, with D unclear. V lost 1 base and J 0 bases, leaving 15 bases between the germline ends. Germline assignment: CDR1 LGHNA and CDR2 YSLEER. The CDR3 sequence is 17 residues long. The DNA for the CDR3 is TGCGCCAGCAGCCAAGGACCGGGCCAGCCCATGAACACTGAAGCTTTCTTT. Residues: CASSQGPGQPMNTEAFF.

V is TRBV19 and J is TRBJ1-1; D is possibly TRBD1 (6 bases). Deletions cut 6 bases from V and 0 bases from J, with 14 bases between. CDR1 LNHDA and CDR2 SQIVND come from the germline V gene (reference sequence). This CDR3 is 15 amino acids long. The CDR3 sequence is CASSIVGGLNTEAFF. CDR3 DNA sequence: TGTGCCAGTAGCATTGTAGGGGGATTGAACACTGAAGCTTTCTTT. Full variable domain (outside the CDR3, taken from reference TRBV19 and TRBJ1-1): DGGITQSPKYLFRKEGQNVTLSCEQNLNHDAMYWYRQDPGQGLRLIYYSQIVNDFQKGDIAEGYSVSREKKESFPLTVTSAQKNPTAFYLCASSIVGGLNTEAFFGQGTRLTVV.

This rearrangement joins TRBV9 to TRBJ2-2, with no clear D. The V gene's germline CDR1 is SGDLS and CDR2 YYNGEE. The CDR3 runs to 15 residues. Trimming took 4 bases from V and 6 from J, leaving 16 bases between them. The CDR3 bases are TGTGCCAGCAGCCCTTCGGCGCTGGGCGCCGGGGAGCTGTTTTTT. It encodes CASSPSALGAGELFF. The variable domain in full, with the rest retrieved from reference TRBV9 and TRBJ2-2, is DSGVTQTPKHLITATGQRVTLRCSPRSGDLSVYWYQQSLDQGLQFLIQYYNGEERAKGNILERFSAQQFPDLHSELNLSSLELGDSALYFCASSPSALGAGELFFGEGSRLTVL.

There are a few counts of this clone. This sequence joins TRBV30 and TRBJ1-2; TRBD1 aligns across 7 bases. The CDR3 has 11 amino acids. Germline V gives CDR1 GTSNPN, CDR2 SVGIG (reference sequence). Trimming at V came to 5 bases and at J to 10 bases, leaving 7 bases not matched to a gene. The CDR3 region is CAWARDSSYTF. As DNA, the CDR3 is TGTGCCTGGGCCCGGGACAGCTCCTACACCTTC.

This clone was seen a handful of times. The chain uses TRBV9 and TRBJ2-5; TRBD2 aligns across 8 bases. V lost 4 bases and J lost 5; bases outside the gene matches: 13. The CDR3 covers 16 residues. Germline CDR1 and CDR2: SGDLS and YYNGEE. CDR3: CASSTNSGTRRETQYF. The CDR3 DNA reads as TGTGCCAGCAGCACAAATTCCGGGACTAGGCGCGAGACCCAGTACTTC.

V is TRBV30 and J is TRBJ1-2, with D maybe TRBD1 (6 bases). Germline V gene lookup returns CDR1 GTSNPN and CDR2 SVGIG (reference sequence). Deletions cut 4 bases from V and 5 bases from J, with 17 bases between. There are 14 residues in the CDR3. CDR3 nucleotide sequence: TGTGCCTGGACCGCTGCTGGGGGCGGTTATGGCTACACCTTC. Its protein product is CAWTAAGGGYGYTF.

The rearrangement links TRBV19 to TRBJ2-4; a weak D match, TRBD2 (5 bases). This CDR3 is built from 13 residues. Trimming left V 4 bases short and J 3 bases short, with 7 bases between. Germline V CDR1 and CDR2: LNHDA, SQIVND (reference sequence). CDR3 in amino acids: CASSSSDKNIQYF. The CDR3 region has the DNA TGTGCCAGTAGTAGTAGCGACAAAAACATTCAGTACTTC.